Listed here is a single T cell receptor (beta chain). The CDR3 consists of 14 residues. The germline gives CDR1 SGHRS, CDR2 YFSETQ. Trimming left V 5 bases short and J 5 bases short, with 16 bases between. This sample's time point: pretreatment peripheral blood. This entry comes from a study of PD-L1 blockade in urothelial cancer. Study details: About 85% of the roughly 29 patients comprised males who had bladder-origin urothelial cancer. Specimens of blood held a median count of about 140,000 T cells.

Sequencing was performed with immunoSEQ multiplex PCR; in TCRdb, only in-frame clones are kept and a portion is missing. The sample consists of about 56,000 clones, 85% of them appearing once. The starting material was PBMCs, obtained around atezolizumab (anti-PD-L1) treatment. The receptor was isolated from a man aged 65-85 years with urothelial cancer. This sequence joins TRBV5-1 and TRBJ1-1; D may be TRBD1 (6 bases). The CDR3 DNA reads TGCGCCAGCAGGGATACAGGGTCGGCGACTGAAGCTTTCTTT. Translated, it gives CASRDTGSATEAFF.